In this sample, the clone carrying this TCR beta chain turned up a few times. During its preparation, the TCRbeta library received unique molecular identifiers. TCRdb re-called the PCR reads through MiXCR, storing one row per CDR3 protein. The data hold about 240,000 distinct CDR3 sequences, with about 12% observed a single time. This entry comes from a study of T-cell reconstitution after alpha-beta-depleted transplantation in children. V lost 0 bases, J lost 3 bases, and 10 bases lay in between. The germline CDR1 and CDR2 sequences are MGHDK and SYGVNS. This CDR3 region has 15 residues. The sequencing used PBMCs from the stem cell graft donor, collected from the stem cell graft. This chain links TRBV25-1 with TRBJ2-3, with D maybe TRBD2 (5 bases). The clonotype comes from a human donor who donated a stem cell graft to a child with acute lymphoblastic leukemia. The CDR3 DNA reads TGTGCCAGCAGTGAATACCTACGACTAACAGATACGCAGTATTTT. It encodes CASSEYLRLTDTQYF.